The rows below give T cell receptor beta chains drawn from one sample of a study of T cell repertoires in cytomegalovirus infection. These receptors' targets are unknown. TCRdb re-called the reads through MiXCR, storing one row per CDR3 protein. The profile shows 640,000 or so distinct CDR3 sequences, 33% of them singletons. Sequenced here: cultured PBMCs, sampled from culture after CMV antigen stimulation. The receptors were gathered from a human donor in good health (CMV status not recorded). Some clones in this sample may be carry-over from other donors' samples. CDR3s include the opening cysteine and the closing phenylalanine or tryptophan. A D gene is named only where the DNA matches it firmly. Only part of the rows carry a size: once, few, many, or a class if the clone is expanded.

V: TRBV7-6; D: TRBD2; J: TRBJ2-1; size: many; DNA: TGTGCCAGCAGCACCGCGGCAGCGGGGGGCCCGCATGCCTTC; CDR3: CASSTAAAGGPHAF
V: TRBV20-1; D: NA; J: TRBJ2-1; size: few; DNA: TGCAGTGCTAGTTCCTTGTTGTCCGGTAGGCAGTTCTTC; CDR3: CSASSLLSGRQFF
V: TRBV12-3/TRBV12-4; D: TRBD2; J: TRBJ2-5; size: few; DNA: TGTGCCAGCAGACCTGGACTAGCGGGAGGGCCGGGGGAGACCCAGTACTTC; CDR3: CASRPGLAGGPGETQYF
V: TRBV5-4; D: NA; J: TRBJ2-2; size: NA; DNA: TGTGCCAGCAGCCGCACAGACGATAACACCGGGGAGCTGTTTTTT; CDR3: CASSRTDDNTGELFF
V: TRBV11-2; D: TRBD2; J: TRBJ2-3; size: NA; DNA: TGTGCCAGCAGCTTAGACCCAGCGGGGGTCCTAGATACGCAGTATTTT; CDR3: CASSLDPAGVLDTQYF
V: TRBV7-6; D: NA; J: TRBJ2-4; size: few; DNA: TGCGCCAAGGCGGTACCCAAAAACATTCAGTACTTC; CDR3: CAKAVPKNIQYF
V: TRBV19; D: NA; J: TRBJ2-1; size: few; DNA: TGTGCCAGTAGTTCGGGACTTTCGGTATACAATGAGCAGTTCTTC; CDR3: CASSSGLSVYNEQFF
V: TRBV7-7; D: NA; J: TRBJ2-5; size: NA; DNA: TGTGCCAGCAGCCCTTCAAGAGGGGCCGCGACTCAAGAGACCCAGTACTTC; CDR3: CASSPSRGAATQETQYF
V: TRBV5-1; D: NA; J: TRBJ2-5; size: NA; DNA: TGCGCCAGCAGCTTAGTTGCGGGTTCCGAAGAGACCCAGTACTTC; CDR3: CASSLVAGSEETQYF
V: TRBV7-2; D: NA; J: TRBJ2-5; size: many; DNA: TGTGCCAGCAGCGAGGACTGGTCCCAAGAGACCCAGTACTTC; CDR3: CASSEDWSQETQYF
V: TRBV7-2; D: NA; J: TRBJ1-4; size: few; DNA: TGTGCCAGCAGCTTTTACCTGTACGCAACTAATGAAAAACTGTTTTTT; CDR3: CASSFYLYATNEKLFF
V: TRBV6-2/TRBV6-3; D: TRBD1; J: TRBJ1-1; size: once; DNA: TGTGCCAGCAGTTACTCCCGACAGGGAGTATTTGTTACTGAAGCTTTCTTT; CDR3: CASSYSRQGVFVTEAFF
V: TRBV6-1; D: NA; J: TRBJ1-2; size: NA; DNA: TGTGCCAGCAGTGAAGCGCTGTCAGGCTACTATGGCTACACCTTC; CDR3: CASSEALSGYYGYTF
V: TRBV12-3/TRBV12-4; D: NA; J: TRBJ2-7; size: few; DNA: TGTGCCAGCAGTACTGGGGCCCCCTACGAGCAGTACTTC; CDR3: CASSTGAPYEQYF
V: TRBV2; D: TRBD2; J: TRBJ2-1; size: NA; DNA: TGTGCCAGCACCAAAGGGACTAGCGGACCAGGGGGGCAGTTCTTC; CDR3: CASTKGTSGPGGQFF
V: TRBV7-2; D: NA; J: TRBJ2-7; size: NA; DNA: TGTGCCAGCAGCTCCCCCTCTTTCGAGCAGTACTTC; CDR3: CASSSPSFEQYF
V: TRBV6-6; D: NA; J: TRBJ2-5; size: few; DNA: TGTGCCAGCAGTTACAGGGGTGGCAAAGAGACCCAGTACTTC; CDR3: CASSYRGGKETQYF
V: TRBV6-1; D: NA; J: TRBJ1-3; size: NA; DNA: TGTGCCAGCAGCCTACAACATGGAAACACCATATATTTT; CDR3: CASSLQHGNTIYF
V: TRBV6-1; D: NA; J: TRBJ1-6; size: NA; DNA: TGTGCCAGCAGTCGTCAAGAGGGCTATAATTCACCCCTCCACTTT; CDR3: CASSRQEGYNSPLHF
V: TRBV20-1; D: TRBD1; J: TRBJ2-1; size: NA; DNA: TGCAGTGCTAGAGTTGGACAGGGGGGCAATGAGCAGTTCTTC; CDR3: CSARVGQGGNEQFF
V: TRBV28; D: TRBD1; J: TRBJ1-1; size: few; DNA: TGTGCCAGCAGGCTGGGACAGCCCGGTAGCACTGAAGCTTTCTTT; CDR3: CASRLGQPGSTEAFF
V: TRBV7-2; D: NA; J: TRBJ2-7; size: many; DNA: TGTGCCAGCAGCGGACTCAGGGGTAACGAGCAGTACTTC; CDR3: CASSGLRGNEQYF
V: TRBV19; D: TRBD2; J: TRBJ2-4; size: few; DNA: TGTGCCAGTAGTATCAGCGGGATAGAAAACATTCAGTACTTC; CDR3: CASSISGIENIQYF
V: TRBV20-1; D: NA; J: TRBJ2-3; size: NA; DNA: TGCAGTGCTAGAGATGCTGTCGGGAGAGGTGGCGCAGATACGCAGTATTTT; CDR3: CSARDAVGRGGADTQYF
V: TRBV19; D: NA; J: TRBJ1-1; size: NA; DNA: TGTGCCAGTAATCAGGGTTTTCTATACGAAGCTTTCTTT; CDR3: CASNQGFLYEAFF
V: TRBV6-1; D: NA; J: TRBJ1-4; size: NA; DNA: TGTGCCAGCAGTGATACAGAAGTTGAAAAACTGTTTTTT; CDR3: CASSDTEVEKLFF
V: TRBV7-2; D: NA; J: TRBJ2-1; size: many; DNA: TGTGCCAGCAGCTTAAGGTATAGGGAGCAGTTCTTC; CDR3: CASSLRYREQFF
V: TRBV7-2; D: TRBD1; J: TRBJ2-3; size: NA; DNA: TGTGCCAGCAGCTTTGGACAGGCCCGGGATACGCAGTATTTT; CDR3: CASSFGQARDTQYF